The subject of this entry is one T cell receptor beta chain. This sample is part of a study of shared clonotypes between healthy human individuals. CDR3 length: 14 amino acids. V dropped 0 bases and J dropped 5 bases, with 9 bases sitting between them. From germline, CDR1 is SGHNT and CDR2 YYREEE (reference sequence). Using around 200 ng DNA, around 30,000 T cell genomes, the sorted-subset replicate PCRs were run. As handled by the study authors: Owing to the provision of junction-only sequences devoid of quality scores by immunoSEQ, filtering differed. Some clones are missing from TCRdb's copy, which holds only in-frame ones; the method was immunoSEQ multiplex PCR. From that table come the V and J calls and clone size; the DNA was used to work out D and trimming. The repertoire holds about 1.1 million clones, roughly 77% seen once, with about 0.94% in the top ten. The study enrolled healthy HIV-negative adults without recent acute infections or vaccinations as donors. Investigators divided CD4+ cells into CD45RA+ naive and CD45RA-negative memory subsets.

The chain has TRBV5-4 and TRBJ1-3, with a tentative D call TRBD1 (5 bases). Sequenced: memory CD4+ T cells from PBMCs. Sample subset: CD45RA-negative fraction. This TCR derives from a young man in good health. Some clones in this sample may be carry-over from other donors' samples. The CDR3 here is CASSLEMGRNTIYF. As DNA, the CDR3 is TGTGCCAGCAGCTTGGAGATGGGGCGAAACACCATATATTTT.